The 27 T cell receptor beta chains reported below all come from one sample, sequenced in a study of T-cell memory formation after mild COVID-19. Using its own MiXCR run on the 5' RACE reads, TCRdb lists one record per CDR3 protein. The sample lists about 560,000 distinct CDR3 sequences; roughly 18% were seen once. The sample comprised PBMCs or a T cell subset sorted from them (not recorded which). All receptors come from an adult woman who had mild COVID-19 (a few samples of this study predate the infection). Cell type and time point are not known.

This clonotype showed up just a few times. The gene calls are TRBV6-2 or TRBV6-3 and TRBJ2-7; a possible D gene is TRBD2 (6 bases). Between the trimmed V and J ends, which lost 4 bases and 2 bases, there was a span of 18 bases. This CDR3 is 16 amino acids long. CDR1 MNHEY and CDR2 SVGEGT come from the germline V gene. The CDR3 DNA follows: TGTGCCAGCAGTTTCTCCGCTAGCGTCGGGGCCTACGAGCAGTACTTC. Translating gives CASSFSASVGAYEQYF.

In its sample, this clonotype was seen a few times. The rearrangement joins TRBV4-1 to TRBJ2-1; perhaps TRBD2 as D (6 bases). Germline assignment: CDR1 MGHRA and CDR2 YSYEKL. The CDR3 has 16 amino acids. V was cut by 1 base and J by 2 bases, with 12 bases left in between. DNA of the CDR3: TGCGCCAGCAGCCAAGCTGGTGGAGGGCCCTACAATGAGCAGTTCTTC. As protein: CASSQAGGGPYNEQFF.

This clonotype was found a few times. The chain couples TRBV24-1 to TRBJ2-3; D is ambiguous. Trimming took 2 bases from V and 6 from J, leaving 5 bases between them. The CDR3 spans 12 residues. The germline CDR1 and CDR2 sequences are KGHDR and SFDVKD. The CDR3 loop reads CATSDSVDTQYF. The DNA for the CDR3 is TGTGCCACCAGTGATTCAGTGGATACGCAGTATTTT.

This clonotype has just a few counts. CDR3 nucleotide sequence: TGCAGTGCGTGGGACTACCCGAGTGGGGAGCTGTTTTTT. Its protein product is CSAWDYPSGELFF. V gene TRBV20-1 combines with J gene TRBJ2-2, with 7 bases identical to TRBD2. V shed 6 bases, J shed 8 bases, and the junction held 9 bases outside the gene matches. Germline CDR1 reads DFQATT; CDR2 reads SNEGSKA (reference sequence). The CDR3 is made up of 13 amino acids.

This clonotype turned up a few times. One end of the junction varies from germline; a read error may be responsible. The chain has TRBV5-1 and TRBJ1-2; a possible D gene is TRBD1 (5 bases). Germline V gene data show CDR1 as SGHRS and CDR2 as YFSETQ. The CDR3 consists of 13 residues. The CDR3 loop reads CASSLDGDGGYTF. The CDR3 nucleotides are TGCGCCAGCAGTTTGGACGGGGACGGCGGCTACACCTTC.

CDR3 amino acids: CASSLSWTDTQYF. As DNA, the CDR3 is TGTGCCAGCAGTTTATCGTGGACAGATACGCAGTATTTT. The chain is built from TRBV27 and TRBJ2-3; the D is unclear. Trimming stripped 0 bases from V and 3 bases from J, with 4 bases between. CDR3 size: 13 residues. Germline CDR1 and CDR2: MNHEY and SMNVEV (reference sequence).

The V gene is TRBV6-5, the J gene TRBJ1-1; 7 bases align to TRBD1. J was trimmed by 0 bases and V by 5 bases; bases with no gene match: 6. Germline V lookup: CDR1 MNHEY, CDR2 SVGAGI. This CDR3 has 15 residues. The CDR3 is CASSTRTGVNTEAFF. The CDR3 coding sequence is TGTGCCAGCAGTACCAGGACAGGCGTGAACACTGAAGCTTTCTTT.

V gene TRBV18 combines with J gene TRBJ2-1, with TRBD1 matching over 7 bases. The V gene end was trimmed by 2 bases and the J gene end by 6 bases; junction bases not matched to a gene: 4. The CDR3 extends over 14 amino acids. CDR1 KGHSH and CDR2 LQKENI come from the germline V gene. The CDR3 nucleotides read TGTGCCAGCTCACCATCGGCAGGGGGCAATGAGCAGTTCTTC. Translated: CASSPSAGGNEQFF.

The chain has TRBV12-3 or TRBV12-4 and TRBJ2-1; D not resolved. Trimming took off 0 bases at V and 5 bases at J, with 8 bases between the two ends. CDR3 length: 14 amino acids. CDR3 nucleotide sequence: TGTGCCAGCAGTTTAGCGCGCAGTAACAATGAGCAGTTCTTC. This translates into CASSLARSNNEQFF.

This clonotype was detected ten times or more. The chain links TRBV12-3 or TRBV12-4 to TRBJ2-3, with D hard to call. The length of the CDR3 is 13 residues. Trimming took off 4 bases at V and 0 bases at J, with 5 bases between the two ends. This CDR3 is CASSSISTDTQYF. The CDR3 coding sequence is TGTGCCAGCAGTTCGATTAGCACAGATACGCAGTATTTT.

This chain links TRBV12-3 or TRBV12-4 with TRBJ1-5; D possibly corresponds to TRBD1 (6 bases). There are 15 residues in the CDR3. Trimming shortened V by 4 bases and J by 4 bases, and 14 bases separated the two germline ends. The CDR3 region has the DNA TGTGCCAGCAGTTCTAACAGGGAAGGGAATCAGCCCCAGCATTTT. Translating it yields CASSSNREGNQPQHF.

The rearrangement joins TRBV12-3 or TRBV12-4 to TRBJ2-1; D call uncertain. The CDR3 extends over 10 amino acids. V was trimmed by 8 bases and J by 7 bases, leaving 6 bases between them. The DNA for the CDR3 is TGTGCCAGCGGATTTAATGAGCAGTTCTTC. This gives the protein CASGFNEQFF.

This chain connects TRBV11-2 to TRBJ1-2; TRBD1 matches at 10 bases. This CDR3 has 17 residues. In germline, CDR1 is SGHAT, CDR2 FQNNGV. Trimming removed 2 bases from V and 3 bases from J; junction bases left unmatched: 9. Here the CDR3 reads CASSLHPDRGLDYGYTF. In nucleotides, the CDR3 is TGTGCCAGCAGCTTACATCCGGACAGGGGGTTAGACTATGGCTACACCTTC.

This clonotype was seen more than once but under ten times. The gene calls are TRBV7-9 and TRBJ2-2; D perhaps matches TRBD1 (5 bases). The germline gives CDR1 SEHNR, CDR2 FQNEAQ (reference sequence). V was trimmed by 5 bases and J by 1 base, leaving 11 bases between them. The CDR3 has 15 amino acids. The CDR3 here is CASSNQGLNTGELFF. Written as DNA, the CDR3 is TGTGCCAGCAGCAACCAGGGATTGAACACCGGGGAGCTGTTTTTT.

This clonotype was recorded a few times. The CDR3 DNA is TGTGCCAGCAGCTTAGGCGGGAGGGCCTACGAGCAGTACTTC. Protein product: CASSLGGRAYEQYF. The chain uses TRBV7-2 and TRBJ2-7, with TRBD2 identical over 9 bases. The CDR3 runs to 14 residues. CDR1 is SGHTA and CDR2 is FQGNSA in the germline V gene. V gave up 1 base and J gave up 2 bases; unmatched junction bases: 0.

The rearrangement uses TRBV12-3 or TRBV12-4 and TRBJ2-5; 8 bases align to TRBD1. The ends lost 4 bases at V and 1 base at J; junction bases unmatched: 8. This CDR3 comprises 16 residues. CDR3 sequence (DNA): TGTGCCAGCAGTTACCGGACAGGGATGGTCCAAGAGACCCAGTACTTC. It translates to CASSYRTGMVQETQYF.

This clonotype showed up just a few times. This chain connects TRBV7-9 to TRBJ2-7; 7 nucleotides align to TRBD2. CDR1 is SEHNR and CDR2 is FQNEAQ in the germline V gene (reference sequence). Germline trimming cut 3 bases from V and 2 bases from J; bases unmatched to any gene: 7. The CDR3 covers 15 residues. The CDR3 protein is CASSLESRGAYEQYF. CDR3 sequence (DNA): TGTGCCAGCAGCTTGGAAAGCCGGGGGGCCTACGAGCAGTACTTC.

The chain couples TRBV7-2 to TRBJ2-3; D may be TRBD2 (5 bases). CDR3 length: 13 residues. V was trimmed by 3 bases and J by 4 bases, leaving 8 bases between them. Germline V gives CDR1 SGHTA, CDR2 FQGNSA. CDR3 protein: CASSFNSADTQYF. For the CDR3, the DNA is TGTGCCAGCAGCTTTAATAGCGCAGATACGCAGTATTTT.

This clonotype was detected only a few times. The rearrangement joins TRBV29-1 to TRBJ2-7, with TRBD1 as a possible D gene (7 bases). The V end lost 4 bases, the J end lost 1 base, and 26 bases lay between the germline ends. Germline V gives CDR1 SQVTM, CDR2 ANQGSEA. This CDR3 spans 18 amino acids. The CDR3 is CSVVKRAKWQGVSYEQYF. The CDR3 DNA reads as TGCAGCGTTGTGAAGCGGGCAAAGTGGCAGGGGGTTTCCTACGAGCAGTACTTC.

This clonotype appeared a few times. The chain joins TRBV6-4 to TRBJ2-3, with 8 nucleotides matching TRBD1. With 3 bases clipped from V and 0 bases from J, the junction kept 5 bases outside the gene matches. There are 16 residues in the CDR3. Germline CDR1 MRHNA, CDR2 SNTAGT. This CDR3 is CASSERQGTSTDTQYF. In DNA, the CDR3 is TGTGCCAGCAGTGAACGACAGGGGACTAGCACAGATACGCAGTATTTT.

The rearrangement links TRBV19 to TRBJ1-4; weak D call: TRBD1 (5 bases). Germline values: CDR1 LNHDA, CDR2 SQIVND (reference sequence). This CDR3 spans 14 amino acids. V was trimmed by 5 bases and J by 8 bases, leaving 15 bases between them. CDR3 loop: CASSRGPFVEKLFF. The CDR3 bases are TGTGCCAGTAGTCGGGGACCTTTTGTCGAAAAACTGTTTTTT. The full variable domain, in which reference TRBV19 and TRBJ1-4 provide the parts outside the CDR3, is DGGITQSPKYLFRKEGQNVTLSCEQNLNHDAMYWYRQDPGQGLRLIYYSQIVNDFQKGDIAEGYSVSREKKESFPLTVTSAQKNPTAFYLCASSRGPFVEKLFFGSGTQLSVL.

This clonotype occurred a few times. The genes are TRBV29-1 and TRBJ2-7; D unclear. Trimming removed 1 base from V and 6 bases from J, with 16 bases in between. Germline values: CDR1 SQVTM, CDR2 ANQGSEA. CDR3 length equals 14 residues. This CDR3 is CSVEGTVDGSEQYF. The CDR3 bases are TGCAGCGTTGAAGGAACGGTCGATGGCAGCGAGCAGTACTTC.

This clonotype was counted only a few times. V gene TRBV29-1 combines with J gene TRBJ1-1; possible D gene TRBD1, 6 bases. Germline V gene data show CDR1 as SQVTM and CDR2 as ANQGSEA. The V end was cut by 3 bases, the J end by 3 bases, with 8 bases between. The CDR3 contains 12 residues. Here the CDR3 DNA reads TGCAGCGTTGACAGGGGCGACACTGAAGCTTTCTTT. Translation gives CSVDRGDTEAFF.

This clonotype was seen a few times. The CDR3 loop is CASTIELSYNSPLHF. In nucleotides, the CDR3 is TGTGCCAGTACCATAGAGCTCTCCTATAATTCACCCCTCCACTTT. V usage is TRBV19 and J usage is TRBJ1-6, with no clear D. Germline CDR1 and CDR2: LNHDA and SQIVND (reference sequence). The ends were cut back, 7 bases at V and 0 bases at J, with 10 bases in the middle. This CDR3 has 15 residues.

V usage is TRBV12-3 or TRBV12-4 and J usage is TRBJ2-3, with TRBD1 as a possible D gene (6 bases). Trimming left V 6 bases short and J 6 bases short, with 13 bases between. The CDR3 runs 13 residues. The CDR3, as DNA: TGTGCCAGCAGCAGGGGCTTGTGGGATACGCAGTATTTT. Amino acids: CASSRGLWDTQYF.

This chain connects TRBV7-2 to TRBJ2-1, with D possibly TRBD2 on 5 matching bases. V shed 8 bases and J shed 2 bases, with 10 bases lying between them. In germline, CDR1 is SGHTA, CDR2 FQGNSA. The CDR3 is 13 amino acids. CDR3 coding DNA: TGTGCCAGCCGCTCCGGGGCCTACAATGAGCAGTTCTTC. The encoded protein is CASRSGAYNEQFF.

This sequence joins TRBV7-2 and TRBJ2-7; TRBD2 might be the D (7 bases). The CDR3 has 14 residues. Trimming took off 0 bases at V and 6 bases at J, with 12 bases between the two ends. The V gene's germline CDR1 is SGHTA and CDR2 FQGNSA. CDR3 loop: CASSLAGGPGEQYF. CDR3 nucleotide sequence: TGTGCCAGCAGCTTAGCGGGGGGGCCGGGCGAGCAGTACTTC.